These 3 T cell receptor beta chains originate from one sample sequenced in a study of T-cell reconstitution after alpha-beta-depleted transplantation in children. The TCRbeta library incorporated unique molecular identifiers. TCRdb analysed the PCR reads with MiXCR anew, one entry per CDR3 protein. Here the sample spans about 610,000 distinct CDR3 sequences, about 10% being singletons. The sample was PBMCs from the stem cell graft donor, taken from the stem cell graft. These receptors came from a human donor who donated a stem cell graft to a child with acute myeloid leukemia.

This clonotype showed up many times. The gene calls are TRBV29-1 and TRBJ1-2; 8 nucleotides line up with TRBD1. Per the germline V gene, CDR1 is SQVTM and CDR2 is ANQGSEA. This CDR3 contains 13 residues. The junction had 6 bases not matched to a gene; V was cut back by 7 bases and J by 2 bases. The CDR3 sequence: CSGQTGVNYGYTF. CDR3 DNA: TGCAGCGGGCAGACAGGGGTGAACTATGGCTACACCTTC.

This clonotype came up a few times. The chain uses TRBV12-3 or TRBV12-4 and TRBJ1-2, with TRBD1 identical over 10 bases. CDR3 length equals 15 residues. V gave up 6 bases and J gave up 7 bases; unmatched junction bases: 11. The CDR3 nucleotides are TGTGCCAGCAGCACGGGACAGGGGCGATCGCGTGGCTACACCTTC. It specifies CASSTGQGRSRGYTF.

The chain joins TRBV3-1 to TRBJ2-1; a possible D gene is TRBD1 (6 bases). The CDR3 spans 18 residues. The V end lost 4 bases, the J end lost 5 bases, and 24 bases lay between the germline ends. CDR1 is LGHDT, CDR2 YNNKEL, per germline (reference sequence). As DNA, the CDR3 is TGTGCCAGCAGCCGGGGGCAGAAAGAGGGACGGACACACAATGAGCAGTTCTTC. This gives the protein CASSRGQKEGRTHNEQFF.